This T cell receptor (beta chain) was obtained from a study of shared clonotypes between healthy human individuals. Germline lookup yields CDR1 LNHNV and CDR2 YYDKDF (reference sequence). V was cut by 0 bases and J by 11 bases, with 10 bases left in between. CDR3 length: 12 residues. Caucasian adults living in Nashville, Tennessee, provided all samples. Genomic DNA for unsorted samples, which was extracted with the QIAamp DNA Blood Mini kit, came from some 90 million PBMCs. Measured with immunoSEQ multiplex PCR; TCRdb has only the in-frame clones, and not every one. The sample lists about 560,000 clones; around 77% were seen once.

The sequenced sample consisted of PBMCs. The chain combines TRBV15 with TRBJ1-1; D is ambiguous. The receptor was derived from a woman between 40 and 55 years old in good health. Some clones in this sample may be carry-over from other donors' samples. This CDR3 reads CATSRDYMAAFF. CDR3 sequence (DNA): TGTGCCACCAGCAGAGATTACATGGCGGCTTTCTTT.